Shown below are 10 T cell receptor beta chains from a single sample sequenced in a study of graft-versus-host responses after intestinal transplantation. Their cognate antigens are unknown. Some clones are missing from TCRdb's copy, which holds only in-frame ones; the method was immunoSEQ multiplex PCR. Of about 120,000 clones in the sample, 90% were seen once. Sequenced here: unstimulated CD4+ T cells sorted from spleen or lymph node cells, sampled before intestinal transplant. Receptor source: a human donor who received an intestinal transplant.

The chain uses TRBV10-3 and TRBJ1-1, with TRBD1 matching over 9 bases. Germline-derived CDR1 and CDR2 are ENHRY and SYGVKD. V lost 1 base to trimming and J lost 2 bases; unmatched junction nucleotides: 2. CDR3 length: 15 residues. DNA for the CDR3: TGTGCCATCAGTGAGTTGGGACAGGGTAACACTGAAGCTTTCTTT. The encoded protein is CAISELGQGNTEAFF.

The chain has TRBV7-6 and TRBJ1-4, with 8 bases identical to TRBD1. The V segment lost 5 bases and the J segment 2 bases; nucleotides outside the gene matches: 7. The CDR3 covers 16 residues. Germline lookup yields CDR1 SGHVS and CDR2 FNYEAQ. The CDR3 DNA reads TGTGCCAGCAGCGAGCCGTACAGGGGGACTAATGAAAAACTGTTTTTT. This gives the protein CASSEPYRGTNEKLFF.

The rearrangement joins TRBV9 to TRBJ2-5; 7 nucleotides match TRBD2. CDR1 and CDR2 (germline): SGDLS, YYNGEE. Trimming took 3 bases from V and 0 from J; bases not matched to a gene: 17. The CDR3 consists of 19 residues. The chain's CDR3 is CASSANRGGLGDYQETQYF. The CDR3 nucleotides read TGTGCCAGCAGCGCCAATCGCGGGGGTCTTGGGGATTACCAAGAGACCCAGTACTTC.

A single count supports this clone. The chain carries TRBV18 and TRBJ2-7; 14 nucleotides align to TRBD2. The CDR3 loop spans 15 amino acids. Germline CDR1 reads KGHSH; CDR2 reads LQKENI. V dropped 4 bases and J dropped 1; count of bases not matched to a gene: 0. The CDR3 DNA sequence: TGTGCCAGCTCACGACTAGCGGGAGGGTCCTACGAGCAGTACTTC. Protein: CASSRLAGGSYEQYF.

The chain couples TRBV29-1 to TRBJ2-7; 7 positions match TRBD1. The CDR3 has 16 residues. Germline V CDR1 and CDR2: SQVTM, ANQGSEA. Trimming cost V 5 bases and J 0 bases; bases outside gene matches: 13. The CDR3 loop is CSVRRLGAGGSYEQYF. In DNA form, the CDR3 reads TGCAGCGTTCGAAGGTTAGGGGCAGGGGGCTCCTACGAGCAGTACTTC.

V and J are TRBV6-5 and TRBJ1-2; a possible D gene is TRBD1 (6 bases). This CDR3 has 11 amino acids. Trimming took off 7 bases at V and 8 bases at J, with 11 bases between the two ends. Germline-derived CDR1 and CDR2 are MNHEY and SVGAGI. DNA of the CDR3: TGTGCCAGCACCAATGGACAGGGCTACACCTTC. Translating gives CASTNGQGYTF.

This clone was seen a single time. The chain links TRBV16 to TRBJ1-4, with D perhaps TRBD1 (5 bases). The CDR3 is 14 amino acids. V lost 2 bases and J lost 6, with 10 bases in between. Germline V gives CDR1 KGHSY, CDR2 FQNENV. The CDR3 here is CASSQQTTDEKLFF. The CDR3 DNA follows: TGTGCCAGCAGCCAACAAACGACAGATGAAAAACTGTTTTTT.

This chain joins TRBV2 and TRBJ2-3; 8 nucleotides align to TRBD1. V lost 7 bases to trimming and J lost 0 bases; unmatched junction nucleotides: 3. Looked up from germline, CDR1 is SNHLY and CDR2 is FYNNEI. The CDR3 spans 14 residues. The CDR3 DNA reads TGTGCCAGCATCCGGGACAGGAGCACAGATACGCAGTATTTT. Translated: CASIRDRSTDTQYF.

V is TRBV28 and J is TRBJ2-7; no reliable D call. CDR3 length: 15 amino acids. Trimming removed 4 bases from V and 7 bases from J, with 20 bases in between. Per germline, CDR1 MDHEN and CDR2 SYDVKM. The CDR3 coding sequence is TGTGCCAGCAGTTCTCCAGGAAGCCCCATTGAGGAGCAGTACTTC. It is translated as CASSSPGSPIEEQYF.

This chain connects TRBV27 to TRBJ1-1, with 9 bases fitting TRBD1. The CDR3 is made up of 14 amino acids. Germline V lookup: CDR1 MNHEY, CDR2 SMNVEV (reference sequence). The trim removed 6 bases at V and 4 bases at J, leaving 6 bases unmatched. CDR3 in DNA: TGTGCCAGCAGAAACAGGGGGCTCAGCACTGAAGCTTTCTTT. Amino acid sequence: CASRNRGLSTEAFF.